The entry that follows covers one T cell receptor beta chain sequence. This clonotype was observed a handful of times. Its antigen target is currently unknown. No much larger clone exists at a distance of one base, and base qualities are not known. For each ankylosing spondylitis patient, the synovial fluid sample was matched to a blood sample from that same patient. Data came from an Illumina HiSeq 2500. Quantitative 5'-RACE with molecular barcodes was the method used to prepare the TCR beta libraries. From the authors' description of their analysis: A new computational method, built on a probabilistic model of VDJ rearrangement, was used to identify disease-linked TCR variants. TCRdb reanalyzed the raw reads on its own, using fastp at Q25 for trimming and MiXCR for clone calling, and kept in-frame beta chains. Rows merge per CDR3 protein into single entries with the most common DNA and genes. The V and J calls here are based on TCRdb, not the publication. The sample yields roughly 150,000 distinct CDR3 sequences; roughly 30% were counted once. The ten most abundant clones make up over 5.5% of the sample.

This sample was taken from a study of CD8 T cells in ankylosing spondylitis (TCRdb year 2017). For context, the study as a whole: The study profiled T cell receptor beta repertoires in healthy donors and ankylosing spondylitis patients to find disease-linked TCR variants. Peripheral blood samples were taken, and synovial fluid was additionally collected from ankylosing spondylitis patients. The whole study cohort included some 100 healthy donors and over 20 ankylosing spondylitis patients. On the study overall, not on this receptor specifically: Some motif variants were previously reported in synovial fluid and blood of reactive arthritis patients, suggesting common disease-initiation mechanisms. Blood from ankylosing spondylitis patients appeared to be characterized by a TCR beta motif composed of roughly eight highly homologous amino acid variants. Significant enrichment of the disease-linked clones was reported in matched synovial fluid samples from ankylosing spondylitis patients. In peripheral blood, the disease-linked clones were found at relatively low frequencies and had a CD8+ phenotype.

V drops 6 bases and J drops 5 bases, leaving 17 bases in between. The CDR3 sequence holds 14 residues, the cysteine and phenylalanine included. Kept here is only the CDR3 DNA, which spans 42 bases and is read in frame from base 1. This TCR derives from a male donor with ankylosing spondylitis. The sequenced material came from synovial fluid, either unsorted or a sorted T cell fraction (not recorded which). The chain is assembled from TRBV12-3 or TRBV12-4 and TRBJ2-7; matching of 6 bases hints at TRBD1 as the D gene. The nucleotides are TGTGCCAGCAGCCGCAGGGTGGGGGCCAACGAGCAGTACTTC. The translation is CASSRRVGANEQYF.